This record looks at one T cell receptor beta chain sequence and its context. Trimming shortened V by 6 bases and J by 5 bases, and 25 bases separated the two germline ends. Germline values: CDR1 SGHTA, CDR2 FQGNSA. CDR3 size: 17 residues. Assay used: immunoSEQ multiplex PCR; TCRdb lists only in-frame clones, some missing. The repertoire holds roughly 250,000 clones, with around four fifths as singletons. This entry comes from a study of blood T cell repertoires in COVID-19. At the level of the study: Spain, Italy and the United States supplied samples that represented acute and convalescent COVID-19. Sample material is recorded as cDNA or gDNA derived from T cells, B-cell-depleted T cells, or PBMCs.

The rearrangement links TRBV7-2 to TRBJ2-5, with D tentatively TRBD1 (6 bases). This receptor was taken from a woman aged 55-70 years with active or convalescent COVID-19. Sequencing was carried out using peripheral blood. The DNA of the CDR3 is TGTGCCAGCAGTCCCGGGGTCGTGGTGGGGGCTGGGGAGACCCAGTACTTC. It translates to CASSPGVVVGAGETQYF.